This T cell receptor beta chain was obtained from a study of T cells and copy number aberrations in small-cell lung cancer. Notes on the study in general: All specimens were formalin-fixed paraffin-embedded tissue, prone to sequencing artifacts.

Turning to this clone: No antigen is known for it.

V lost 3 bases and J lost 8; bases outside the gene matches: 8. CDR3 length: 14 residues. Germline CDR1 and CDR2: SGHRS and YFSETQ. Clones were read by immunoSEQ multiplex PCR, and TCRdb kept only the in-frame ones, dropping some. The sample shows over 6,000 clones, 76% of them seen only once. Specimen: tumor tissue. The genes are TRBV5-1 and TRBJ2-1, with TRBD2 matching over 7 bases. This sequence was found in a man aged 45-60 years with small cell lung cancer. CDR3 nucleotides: TGCGCCAGCAGCTCGGGACTACCGGGGGATGAGCAGTTCTTC. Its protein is CASSSGLPGDEQFF. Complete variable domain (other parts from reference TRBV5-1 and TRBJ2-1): KAGVTQTPRYLIKTRGQQVTLSCSPISGHRSVSWYQQTPGQGLQFLFEYFSETQRNKGNFPGRFSGRQFSNSRSEMNVSTLELGDSALYLCASSSGLPGDEQFFGPGTRLTVL.